This entry is about one TCR beta chain. The table came from immunoSEQ multiplex PCR; TCRdb's copy has only in-frame clones and leaves some out. Of 150,000 to 200,000 clones listed, roughly 82% are singletons. This entry is derived from a study of cytomegalovirus exposure and HLA in healthy donors. This CDR3 has 14 amino acids. J gave up 3 bases and V 6 bases, and 5 bases lay outside the gene matches. CDR1 and CDR2 from the germline V gene are MDHEN and SYDVKM. This TCR derives from a man between 18 and 35 years old in good health and CMV-seropositive. The chain joins TRBV28 to TRBJ2-7; 10 bases line up with TRBD2. The specimen sequenced was PBMCs. CDR3 sequence reads: CASRPSGSFYEQYF. DNA of the CDR3: TGTGCCAGCAGACCTAGCGGGAGTTTCTACGAGCAGTACTTC.